The 10 T cell receptor beta chains below all came from one sample that was sequenced in a study of T-cell memory formation after mild COVID-19. TCRdb independently ran MiXCR on the 5' RACE reads; one entry per CDR3 protein. The sample consists of roughly 310,000 distinct CDR3 sequences, around 15% of them appearing once. The sample consisted of PBMCs or a T cell subset sorted from them (not recorded which). These receptors were collected from a man younger than 35 who had mild COVID-19 (a few samples of this study predate the infection). Cell type and time point are not known.

This chain uses TRBV12-3 or TRBV12-4 with TRBJ2-2, with TRBD2 matching 13 bases. V gave up 4 bases and J gave up 4 bases; unmatched junction bases: 6. The CDR3 length is 17 residues. The CDR3 spells CASSYPWTSGGTGELFF. DNA for the CDR3: TGTGCCAGCAGTTACCCCTGGACTAGCGGGGGCACCGGGGAGCTGTTTTTT.

The chain is built from TRBV20-1 and TRBJ1-2; weak D call: TRBD1 (6 bases). V gave up 3 bases and J gave up 5 bases, with 25 bases separating them. The CDR3 has 17 residues. Germline V CDR1 and CDR2: DFQATT, SNEGSKA (reference sequence). CDR3 amino acids: CSASPHREEVKSYGYTF. The CDR3 coding sequence is TGCAGTGCTAGTCCTCACAGGGAGGAGGTTAAGTCGTATGGCTACACCTTC.

This clonotype was found a few times. The chain is built from TRBV4-1 and TRBJ1-1; D not resolved. Per the germline V gene, CDR1 is MGHRA and CDR2 is YSYEKL. Trimming removed 0 bases at V and 3 bases at J, with 8 bases between. The length of the CDR3 is 14 residues. CDR3 nucleotides: TGCGCCAGCAGCCAAGAGATACGACACACTGAAGCTTTCTTT. Encoded protein: CASSQEIRHTEAFF.

V gene TRBV7-2 combines with J gene TRBJ2-5, with D tentatively TRBD2 (5 bases). CDR1 is SGHTA, CDR2 FQGNSA, per germline. This CDR3 comprises 15 residues. V was shortened by 5 bases and J by 1 base, with 14 bases between the two germline ends. The CDR3, as DNA: TGTGCCAGCAGCACTCAGTCGGGGTTCCAAGAGACCCAGTACTTC. As protein: CASSTQSGFQETQYF.

J is TRBJ2-7 and V is TRBV7-3; D is undetermined. CDR1 and CDR2 (germline): SGHTA, FQGTGA. V dropped 0 bases and J dropped 5 bases, with 8 bases sitting between them. CDR3 length equals 13 residues. The DNA for the CDR3 is TGTGCCAGCAGCTTAACGAACGAGGACGAGCAGTACTTC. Protein: CASSLTNEDEQYF.

This clonotype was counted between two and nine times. This chain links TRBV6-5 with TRBJ2-1, with D maybe TRBD2 (7 bases). CDR1 is MNHEY and CDR2 is SVGAGI in the germline V gene. V was cut by 10 bases and J by 0 bases, with 19 bases left in between. This CDR3 has 16 amino acids. Written as DNA, the CDR3 is TGTGCCACCCAAGGGGGGGGGTTCGACTCCTACAATGAGCAGTTCTTC. It codes for CATQGGGFDSYNEQFF.

Only a few counts were recorded for this clonotype. J is TRBJ2-2 and V is TRBV7-9; 9 bases match TRBD1. The CDR3 has 15 amino acids. Trimming at V came to 3 bases and at J to 4 bases, leaving 3 bases not matched to a gene. Germline V gene sequence: CDR1 SEHNR, CDR2 FQNEAQ (reference sequence). The CDR3 is CASSLGQGSTGELFF. The CDR3 coding sequence is TGTGCCAGCAGCTTGGGACAGGGAAGCACCGGGGAGCTGTTTTTT.

This clonotype was counted between two and nine times. V and J are TRBV4-1 and TRBJ1-2; D unresolved. There are 16 residues in the CDR3. In germline, CDR1 is MGHRA, CDR2 YSYEKL. V was shortened by 1 base and J by 2 bases, with 14 bases between the two germline ends. CDR3 region: CASSQGDLPSNYGYTF. In DNA form, the CDR3 reads TGCGCCAGCAGCCAAGGCGATTTACCGTCCAACTATGGCTACACCTTC.

The gene calls are TRBV7-2 and TRBJ2-3; no clear D. This CDR3 is 14 amino acids long. Trimming shortened V by 5 bases and J by 7 bases, and 16 bases separated the two germline ends. CDR1 is SGHTA, CDR2 FQGNSA, per germline. CDR3 amino acids: CASSPRTLRYTQYF. DNA for the CDR3: TGTGCCAGCAGCCCCCGGACCCTGAGGTATACGCAGTATTTT.

There are a few counts of this clonotype. V usage is TRBV19 and J usage is TRBJ1-4; tentative D call: TRBD1 (6 bases). The CDR3 has 13 amino acids. Deletions cut 6 bases from V and 7 bases from J, with 12 bases between. Germline assignment: CDR1 LNHDA and CDR2 SQIVND (reference sequence). CDR3 in amino acids: CASRAAGVEKLFF. Here the CDR3 DNA reads TGTGCCAGTAGGGCGGCAGGGGTTGAAAAACTGTTTTTT. The full variable domain, its missing parts supplied by reference TRBV19 and TRBJ1-4, is DGGITQSPKYLFRKEGQNVTLSCEQNLNHDAMYWYRQDPGQGLRLIYYSQIVNDFQKGDIAEGYSVSREKKESFPLTVTSAQKNPTAFYLCASRAAGVEKLFFGSGTQLSVL.